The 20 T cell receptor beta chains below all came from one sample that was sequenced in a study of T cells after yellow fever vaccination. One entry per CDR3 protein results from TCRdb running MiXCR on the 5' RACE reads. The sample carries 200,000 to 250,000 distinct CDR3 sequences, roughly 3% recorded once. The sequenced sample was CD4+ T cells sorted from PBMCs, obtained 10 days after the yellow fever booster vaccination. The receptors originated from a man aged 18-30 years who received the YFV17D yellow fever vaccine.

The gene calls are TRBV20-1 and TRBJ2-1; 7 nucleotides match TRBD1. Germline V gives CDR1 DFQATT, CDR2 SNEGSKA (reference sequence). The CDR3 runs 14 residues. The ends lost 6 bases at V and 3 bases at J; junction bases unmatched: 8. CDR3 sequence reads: CSATTGEIYNEQFF. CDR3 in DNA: TGCAGTGCCACCACAGGGGAGATCTACAATGAGCAGTTCTTC.

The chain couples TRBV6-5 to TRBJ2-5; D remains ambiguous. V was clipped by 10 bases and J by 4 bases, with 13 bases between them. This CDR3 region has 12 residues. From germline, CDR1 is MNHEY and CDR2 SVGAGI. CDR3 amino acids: CATQFTPETQYF. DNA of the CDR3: TGTGCCACCCAATTTACCCCAGAGACCCAGTACTTC.

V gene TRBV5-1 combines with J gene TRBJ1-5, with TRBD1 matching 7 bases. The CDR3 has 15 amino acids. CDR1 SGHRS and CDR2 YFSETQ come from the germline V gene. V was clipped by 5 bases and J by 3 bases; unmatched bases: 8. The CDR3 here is CASRGQDDPNQPQHF. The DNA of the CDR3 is TGCGCCAGCAGAGGACAGGACGACCCCAATCAGCCCCAGCATTTT. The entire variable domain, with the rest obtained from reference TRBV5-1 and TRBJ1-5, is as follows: KAGVTQTPRYLIKTRGQQVTLSCSPISGHRSVSWYQQTPGQGLQFLFEYFSETQRNKGNFPGRFSGRQFSNSRSEMNVSTLELGDSALYLCASRGQDDPNQPQHFGDGTRLSIL.

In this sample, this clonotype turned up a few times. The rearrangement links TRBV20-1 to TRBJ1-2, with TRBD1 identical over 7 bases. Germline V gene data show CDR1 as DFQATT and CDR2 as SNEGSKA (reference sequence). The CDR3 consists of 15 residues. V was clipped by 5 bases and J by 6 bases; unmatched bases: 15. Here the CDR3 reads CSARNSNRGRDGYTF. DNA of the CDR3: TGCAGTGCTCGTAATTCGAACAGGGGCAGGGATGGCTACACCTTC.

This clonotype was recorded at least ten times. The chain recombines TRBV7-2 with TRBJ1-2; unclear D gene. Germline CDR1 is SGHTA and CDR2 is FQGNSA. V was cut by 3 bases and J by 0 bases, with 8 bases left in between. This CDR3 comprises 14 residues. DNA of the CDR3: TGTGCCAGCAGCTTCGAGTTAGCTAACTATGGCTACACCTTC. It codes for CASSFELANYGYTF.

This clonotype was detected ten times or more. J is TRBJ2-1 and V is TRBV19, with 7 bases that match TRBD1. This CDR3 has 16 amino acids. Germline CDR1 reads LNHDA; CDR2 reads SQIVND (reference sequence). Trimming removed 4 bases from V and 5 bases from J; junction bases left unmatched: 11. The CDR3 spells CASSKGAGTPDNEQFF. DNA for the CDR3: TGTGCCAGTAGTAAGGGGGCCGGGACACCAGACAATGAGCAGTTCTTC. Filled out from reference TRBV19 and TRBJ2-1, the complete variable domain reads DGGITQSPKYLFRKEGQNVTLSCEQNLNHDAMYWYRQDPGQGLRLIYYSQIVNDFQKGDIAEGYSVSREKKESFPLTVTSAQKNPTAFYLCASSKGAGTPDNEQFFGPGTRLTVL.

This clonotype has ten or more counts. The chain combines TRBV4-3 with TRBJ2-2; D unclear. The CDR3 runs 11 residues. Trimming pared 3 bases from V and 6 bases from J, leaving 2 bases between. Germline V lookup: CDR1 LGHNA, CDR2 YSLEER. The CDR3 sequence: CASSHAGELFF. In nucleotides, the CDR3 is TGCGCCAGCAGCCACGCCGGGGAGCTGTTTTTT.

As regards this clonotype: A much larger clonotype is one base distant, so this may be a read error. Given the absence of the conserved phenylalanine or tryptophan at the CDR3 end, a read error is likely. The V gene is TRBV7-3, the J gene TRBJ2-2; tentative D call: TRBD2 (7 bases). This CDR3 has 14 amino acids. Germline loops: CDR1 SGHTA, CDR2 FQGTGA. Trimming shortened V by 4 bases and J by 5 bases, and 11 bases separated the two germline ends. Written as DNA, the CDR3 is TGTGCCAGCAGCTCCGGGGGGCCAACCGGGGAGCTGTTTATT. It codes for CASSSGGPTGELFI.

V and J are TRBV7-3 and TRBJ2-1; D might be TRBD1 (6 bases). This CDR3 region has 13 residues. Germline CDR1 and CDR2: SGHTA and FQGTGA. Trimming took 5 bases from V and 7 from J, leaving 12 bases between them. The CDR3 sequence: CASSESRGNEQFF. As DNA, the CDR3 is TGTGCCAGCAGCGAGAGCAGGGGTAATGAGCAGTTCTTC.

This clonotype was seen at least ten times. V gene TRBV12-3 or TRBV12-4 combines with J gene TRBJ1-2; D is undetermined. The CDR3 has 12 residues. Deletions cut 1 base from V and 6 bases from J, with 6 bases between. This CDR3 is CASSLELHGYTF. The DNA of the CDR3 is TGTGCCAGCAGTTTAGAGCTTCATGGCTACACCTTC.

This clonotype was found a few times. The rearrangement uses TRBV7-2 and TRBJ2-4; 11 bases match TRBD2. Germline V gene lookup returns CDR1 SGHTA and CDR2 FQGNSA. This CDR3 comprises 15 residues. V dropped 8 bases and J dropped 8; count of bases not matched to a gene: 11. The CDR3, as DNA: TGTGCCAGCTCCTCGCCGGGACTAGCGGCAGACATTCAGTACTTC. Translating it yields CASSSPGLAADIQYF.

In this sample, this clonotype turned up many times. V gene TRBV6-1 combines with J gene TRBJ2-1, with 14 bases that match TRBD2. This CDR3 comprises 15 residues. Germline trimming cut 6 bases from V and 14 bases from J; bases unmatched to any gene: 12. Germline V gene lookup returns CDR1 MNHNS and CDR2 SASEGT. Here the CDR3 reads CASRTPGLAGAFEFF. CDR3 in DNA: TGTGCCAGCAGAACTCCGGGACTAGCGGGGGCCTTCGAGTTCTTC.

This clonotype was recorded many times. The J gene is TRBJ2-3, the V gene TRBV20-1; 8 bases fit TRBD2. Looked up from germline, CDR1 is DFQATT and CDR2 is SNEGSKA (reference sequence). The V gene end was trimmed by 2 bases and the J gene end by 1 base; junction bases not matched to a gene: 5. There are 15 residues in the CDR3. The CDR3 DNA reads TGCAGTGCTAGAAGTACTAGCGGTCGCACAGATACGCAGTATTTT. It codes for CSARSTSGRTDTQYF.

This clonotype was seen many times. The DNA for the CDR3 is TGCGCCAGCAGCTTGGACGATCGCCCAGGACACCACACTGAAGCTTTCTTT. It encodes CASSLDDRPGHHTEAFF. The V call is TRBV5-1, the J call TRBJ1-1; TRBD1 might be the D (5 bases). The V and J ends lost 0 bases and 3 bases respectively, with 18 bases between them. The CDR3 is made up of 17 amino acids. Germline-derived CDR1 and CDR2 are SGHRS and YFSETQ.

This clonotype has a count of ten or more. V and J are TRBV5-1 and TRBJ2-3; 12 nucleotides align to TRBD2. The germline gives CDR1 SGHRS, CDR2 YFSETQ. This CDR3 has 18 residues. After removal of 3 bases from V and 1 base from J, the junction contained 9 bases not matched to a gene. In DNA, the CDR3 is TGCGCCAGCAGCTACCGACTAGCGGGGGCCCGGGGCACAGATACGCAGTATTTT. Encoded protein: CASSYRLAGARGTDTQYF.

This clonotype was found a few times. CDR3 nucleotides: TGTGCCAGCAGCCTCACAGGGTTGGGTAACTATGGCTACACCTTC. Translating it yields CASSLTGLGNYGYTF. The chain combines TRBV7-2 with TRBJ1-2, with a tentative D call TRBD1 (6 bases). The germline gives CDR1 SGHTA, CDR2 FQGNSA. CDR3 length equals 15 residues. Trimming cost V 5 bases and J 1 base, with 14 bases left between them. The entire variable domain, with the rest obtained from reference TRBV7-2 and TRBJ1-2, is as follows: GAGVSQSPSNKVTEKGKDVELRCDPISGHTALYWYRQSLGQGLEFLIYFQGNSAPDKSGLPSDRFSAERTGGSVSTLTIQRTQQEDSAVYLCASSLTGLGNYGYTFGSGTRLTVV.

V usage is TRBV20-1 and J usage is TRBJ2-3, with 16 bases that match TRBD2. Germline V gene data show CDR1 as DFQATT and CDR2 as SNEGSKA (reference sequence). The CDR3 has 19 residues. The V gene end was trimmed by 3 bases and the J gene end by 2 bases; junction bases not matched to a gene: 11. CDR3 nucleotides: TGCAGTGCTAGGCCACGCTCCGGGACTAGCGGGGGGGCCACAGATACGCAGTATTTT. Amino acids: CSARPRSGTSGGATDTQYF.

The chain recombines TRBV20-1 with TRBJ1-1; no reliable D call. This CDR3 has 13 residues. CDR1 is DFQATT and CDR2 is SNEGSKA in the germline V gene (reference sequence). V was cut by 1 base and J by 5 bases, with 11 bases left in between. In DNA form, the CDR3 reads TGCAGTGCTAGAGTTCAACAGCAGACTGAAGCTTTCTTT. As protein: CSARVQQQTEAFF.

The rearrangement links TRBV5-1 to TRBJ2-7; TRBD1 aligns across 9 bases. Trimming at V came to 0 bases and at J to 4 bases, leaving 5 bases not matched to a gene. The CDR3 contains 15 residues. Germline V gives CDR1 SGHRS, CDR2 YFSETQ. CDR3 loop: CASSLGGTGSYEQYF. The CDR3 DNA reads TGCGCCAGCAGCTTGGGTGGGACAGGGTCGTACGAGCAGTACTTC.

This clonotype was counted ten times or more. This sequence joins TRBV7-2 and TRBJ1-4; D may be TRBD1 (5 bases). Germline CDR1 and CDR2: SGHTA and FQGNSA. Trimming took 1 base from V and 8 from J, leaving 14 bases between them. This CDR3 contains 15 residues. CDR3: CASSLVSSGNEKLFF. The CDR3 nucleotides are TGTGCCAGCAGCTTAGTATCGTCAGGGAACGAAAAACTGTTTTTT.